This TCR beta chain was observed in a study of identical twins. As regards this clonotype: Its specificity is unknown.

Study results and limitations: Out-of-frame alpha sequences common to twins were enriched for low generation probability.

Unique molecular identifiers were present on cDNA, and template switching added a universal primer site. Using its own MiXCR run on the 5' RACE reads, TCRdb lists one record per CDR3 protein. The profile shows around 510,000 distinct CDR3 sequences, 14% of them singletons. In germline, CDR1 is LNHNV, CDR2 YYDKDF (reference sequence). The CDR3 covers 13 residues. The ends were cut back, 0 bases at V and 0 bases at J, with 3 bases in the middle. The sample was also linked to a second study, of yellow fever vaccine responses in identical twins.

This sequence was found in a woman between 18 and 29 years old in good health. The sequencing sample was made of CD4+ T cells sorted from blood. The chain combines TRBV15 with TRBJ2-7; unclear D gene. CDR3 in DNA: TGTGCCACCAGCAGAGAGAGCTCCTACGAGCAGTACTTC. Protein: CATSRESSYEQYF.